The 24 T cell receptor beta chains in this list originate from one sample, sequenced in a study of blood T cell repertoires in COVID-19. Data came from immunoSEQ multiplex PCR; TCRdb stores just in-frame clones and leaves some out. The data show some 300,000 clones, approximately 90% seen once. Sequenced: peripheral blood. These receptors all stem from a woman aged 30 to 39 who had recovered from COVID-19.

The J gene is TRBJ2-5, the V gene TRBV2; 11 positions match TRBD1. The CDR3 has 15 residues. The trim removed 6 bases at V and 5 bases at J, leaving 8 bases unmatched. Per germline, CDR1 SNHLY and CDR2 FYNNEI. The CDR3 here is CASSQDRGRRETQYF. CDR3 nucleotides: TGTGCCAGCAGCCAGGACAGGGGGCGCAGGGAGACCCAGTACTTC.

This clone came up a few times. The chain uses TRBV6-4 and TRBJ1-5; D unclear. Germline loops: CDR1 MRHNA, CDR2 SNTAGT. Between the trimmed V and J ends, which lost 6 bases and 2 bases, there was a span of 14 bases. This CDR3 comprises 15 residues. In DNA, the CDR3 is TGTGCCAGCAGAGTTGCGAGGGATGGCAATCAGCCCCAGCATTTT. Its translation is CASRVARDGNQPQHF.

This sequence joins TRBV4-2 and TRBJ2-2, with a weak D call TRBD1 (5 bases). V was trimmed by 4 bases and J by 11 bases, leaving 11 bases between them. Germline-derived CDR1 and CDR2 are LGHNA and YNFKEQ. CDR3 length: 12 amino acids. In DNA form, the CDR3 reads TGTGCCAGCAGCCCTGGCAGGGATGAGCTGTTTTTT. Its translation is CASSPGRDELFF.

The CDR3 nucleotides are TGTGCCAGCAGCCCGAGGGGACAGAACTATGGCTACACCTTC. Residues: CASSPRGQNYGYTF. The chain recombines TRBV7-3 with TRBJ1-2; 7 bases agree with TRBD1. Germline CDR1 SGHTA, CDR2 FQGTGA. Unmatched junction bases numbered 5, after V lost 5 bases and J lost 2 bases. The CDR3 runs to 14 residues.

V usage is TRBV5-1 and J usage is TRBJ2-5; 9 bases are a match to TRBD1. J lost 1 base, V lost 4 bases, and 8 bases had no gene match. Per the germline V gene, CDR1 is SGHRS and CDR2 is YFSETQ. The CDR3 has 16 residues. CDR3 sequence: CASSLGTGTFQETQYF. The CDR3 nucleotides are TGCGCCAGCAGCCTGGGGACAGGGACCTTCCAAGAGACCCAGTACTTC.

The rearrangement joins TRBV11-2 to TRBJ2-5; D is perhaps TRBD1 (6 bases). The V gene lost 0 bases and the J gene lost 2 bases, with 10 bases spanning the gap. This CDR3 is 15 amino acids long. CDR1 and CDR2 from the germline V gene are SGHAT and FQNNGV. In DNA, the CDR3 is TGTGCCAGCAGCTTAGAGGGGGCTTATCAAGAGACCCAGTACTTC. It encodes CASSLEGAYQETQYF.

This clone was detected a few times. J is TRBJ1-6 and V is TRBV27, with 8 positions matching TRBD1. J gave up 11 bases and V 2 bases, and 5 bases lay outside the gene matches. Germline V CDR1 and CDR2: MNHEY, SMNVEV (reference sequence). This CDR3 is built from 14 residues. CDR3 in DNA: TGTGCCAGCAGTTTAAGTGACAGGGGTCCACCCCTCCACTTT. This translates into CASSLSDRGPPLHF.

Only a few counts were recorded for this clone. The rearrangement joins TRBV2 to TRBJ2-7; D is unclear. Trimming shortened V by 5 bases and J by 6 bases, and 8 bases separated the two germline ends. Germline CDR1 is SNHLY and CDR2 is FYNNEI. This CDR3 contains 11 residues. The CDR3 DNA follows: TGTGCCAGCAGTTATTCAGGCGAGCAGTACTTC. Translating it yields CASSYSGEQYF.

The V gene is TRBV7-2, the J gene TRBJ2-3; perhaps TRBD2 as D (6 bases). V was shortened by 1 base and J by 3 bases, with 8 bases between the two germline ends. The germline V gene has CDR1 SGHTA and CDR2 FQGNSA. CDR3 length equals 14 residues. The CDR3 DNA sequence: TGTGCCAGCAGCTTAGGGGACTTTACAGATACGCAGTATTTT. The encoded protein is CASSLGDFTDTQYF.

This sequence joins TRBV28 and TRBJ1-1; tentative D call: TRBD1 (5 bases). The germline V and J ends were trimmed by 3 bases and 0 bases, with 14 bases remaining between them. Germline V gene data show CDR1 as MDHEN and CDR2 as SYDVKM. This CDR3 region has 16 residues. In nucleotides, the CDR3 is TGTGCCAGCAGTTTTGGGCAGGGCCCTCTGAACACTGAAGCTTTCTTT. It is translated as CASSFGQGPLNTEAFF.

This chain uses TRBV6-1 with TRBJ2-5; D perhaps matches TRBD1 (7 bases). The CDR3 contains 18 residues. Trimming took off 2 bases at V and 5 bases at J, with 24 bases between the two ends. Germline CDR1 is MNHNS and CDR2 is SASEGT. The CDR3 region is CASSEPGLRGRRGETQYF. The CDR3 DNA sequence: TGTGCCAGCAGTGAACCCGGCTTAAGGGGGCGCCGGGGGGAGACCCAGTACTTC.

The chain carries TRBV4-2 and TRBJ1-5, with 9 bases lining up with TRBD1. V trimming: 8 bases; J trimming: 4 bases; junction bases outside the gene matches: 6. CDR1 and CDR2 from the germline V gene are LGHNA and YNFKEQ. The CDR3 has 14 amino acids. In nucleotides, the CDR3 is TGTGCCAGCGGATGGACAGGGGCTAATCAGCCCCAGCATTTT. Residues: CASGWTGANQPQHF.

This chain joins TRBV2 and TRBJ2-2, with D possibly being TRBD2 (5 bases). V was shortened by 2 bases and J by 0 bases, with 7 bases between the two germline ends. Germline assignment: CDR1 SNHLY and CDR2 FYNNEI. CDR3 length equals 15 residues. CDR3 loop: CASSERGTNTGELFF. In nucleotides, the CDR3 is TGTGCCAGCAGTGAACGAGGGACGAACACCGGGGAGCTGTTTTTT.

The V gene is TRBV11-2, the J gene TRBJ1-4; D unresolved. The germline CDR1 and CDR2 sequences are SGHAT and FQNNGV. CDR3 length equals 15 residues. V was clipped by 1 base and J by 5 bases, with 11 bases between them. CDR3 coding DNA: TGTGCCAGCAGCTTAGTAGGCAGGCAAAATGAAAAACTGTTTTTT. Protein: CASSLVGRQNEKLFF.

V usage is TRBV5-8 and J usage is TRBJ2-4; D gene ambiguous. The CDR3 runs to 13 residues. Germline assignment: CDR1 SGHTS and CDR2 YDEGEE. Trimming shortened V by 0 bases and J by 5 bases, and 6 bases separated the two germline ends. The CDR3 protein is CASSLDGENIQYF. In nucleotides, the CDR3 is TGTGCCAGCAGCTTGGATGGAGAAAACATTCAGTACTTC.

The J gene is TRBJ1-2, the V gene TRBV28, with TRBD1 identical over 7 bases. CDR1 and CDR2 from the germline V gene are MDHEN and SYDVKM. Unmatched junction bases numbered 4, after V lost 6 bases and J lost 6 bases. The CDR3 runs 12 residues. CDR3 coding DNA: TGTGCCAGCAGAAGACAGGGTGATGGCTACACCTTC. Its protein product is CASRRQGDGYTF.

The chain uses TRBV5-1 and TRBJ2-5; possibly TRBD2 for D (5 bases). Germline CDR1 and CDR2: SGHRS and YFSETQ. This CDR3 is 14 amino acids long. V shed 4 bases and J shed 3 bases, with 13 bases lying between them. CDR3 sequence: CASSPRLSKETQYF. The CDR3 DNA sequence: TGCGCCAGCAGCCCACGACTAAGCAAAGAGACCCAGTACTTC.

The rearrangement uses TRBV19 and TRBJ2-7, with 10 bases matching TRBD1. Germline loops: CDR1 LNHDA, CDR2 SQIVND (reference sequence). The CDR3 covers 15 residues. V lost 2 bases and J lost 4; bases outside the gene matches: 5. The DNA of the CDR3 is TGTGCCAGTAGTATACGCCGGGACAGGGGTTACGAGCAGTACTTC. Protein: CASSIRRDRGYEQYF.

About this clone: A much larger clone sits a single nucleotide away, making a read error possible. V gene TRBV7-3 combines with J gene TRBJ1-1; weak D call: TRBD1 (5 bases). V shed 5 bases and J shed 1 base, with 8 bases lying between them. The CDR3 has 13 amino acids. Germline V lookup: CDR1 SGHTA, CDR2 FQGTGA. The CDR3 bases are TGTGCCAGCAGCGCGGACACGAACACTGAAGCTTTCTTT. Translating it yields CASSADTNTEAFF.

The chain combines TRBV7-9 with TRBJ1-1, with 7 nucleotides matching TRBD1. This CDR3 is built from 15 residues. V gave up 5 bases and J gave up 5 bases; unmatched junction bases: 11. Germline CDR1 and CDR2: SEHNR and FQNEAQ (reference sequence). CDR3 sequence reads: CASSPTTGKETEAFF. The CDR3 DNA reads as TGTGCCAGCAGCCCGACGACAGGGAAGGAAACTGAAGCTTTCTTT.

V gene TRBV4-1 combines with J gene TRBJ1-2; D remains unclear. V lost 1 base, J lost 8 bases, and 14 bases lay in between. The CDR3 runs 14 residues. The V gene's germline CDR1 is MGHRA and CDR2 YSYEKL. Written as DNA, the CDR3 is TGCGCCAGCAGCCAAGGAGGAGTCGACCGGGGCTACACCTTC. Residues: CASSQGGVDRGYTF.

V is TRBV27 and J is TRBJ2-2; a possible D gene is TRBD2 (6 bases). V was clipped by 5 bases and J by 3 bases, with 13 bases between them. The germline gives CDR1 MNHEY, CDR2 SMNVEV (reference sequence). This CDR3 is built from 15 residues. The chain's CDR3 is CASSIAGTHTGELFF. Here the CDR3 DNA reads TGTGCCAGCAGTATCGCGGGGACGCACACCGGGGAGCTGTTTTTT.

This sequence joins TRBV19 and TRBJ2-3; TRBD2 matches at 10 bases. CDR1 is LNHDA and CDR2 is SQIVND in the germline V gene (reference sequence). V shed 3 bases, J shed 2 bases, and the junction held 8 bases outside the gene matches. The CDR3 extends over 17 amino acids. CDR3 sequence (DNA): TGTGCCAGTAGTATTTCCCTAGCGGGGGCCATCACAGATACGCAGTATTTT. Its protein product is CASSISLAGAITDTQYF.

The genes are TRBV19 and TRBJ2-1, with 7 bases matching TRBD2. CDR3 length: 16 residues. The V gene end was trimmed by 1 base and the J gene end by 4 bases; junction bases not matched to a gene: 7. The germline V gene has CDR1 LNHDA and CDR2 SQIVND (reference sequence). The CDR3 DNA follows: TGTGCCAGTAGTATAGTTCCAGCGGGGCGGTACAATGAGCAGTTCTTC. Translating gives CASSIVPAGRYNEQFF.